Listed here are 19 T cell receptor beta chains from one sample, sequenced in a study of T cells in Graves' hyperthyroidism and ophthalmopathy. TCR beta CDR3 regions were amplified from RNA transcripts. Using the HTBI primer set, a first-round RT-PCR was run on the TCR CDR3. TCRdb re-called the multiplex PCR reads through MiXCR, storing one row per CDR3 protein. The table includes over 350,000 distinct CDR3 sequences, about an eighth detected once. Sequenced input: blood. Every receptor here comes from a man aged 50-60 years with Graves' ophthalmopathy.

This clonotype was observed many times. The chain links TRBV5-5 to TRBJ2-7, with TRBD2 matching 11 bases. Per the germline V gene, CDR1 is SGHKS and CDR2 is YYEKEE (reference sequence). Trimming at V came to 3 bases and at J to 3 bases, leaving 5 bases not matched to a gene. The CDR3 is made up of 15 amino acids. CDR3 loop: CASSSGLAGYYEQYF. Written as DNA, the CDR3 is TGTGCCAGCAGCTCCGGACTAGCGGGTTACTACGAGCAGTACTTC.

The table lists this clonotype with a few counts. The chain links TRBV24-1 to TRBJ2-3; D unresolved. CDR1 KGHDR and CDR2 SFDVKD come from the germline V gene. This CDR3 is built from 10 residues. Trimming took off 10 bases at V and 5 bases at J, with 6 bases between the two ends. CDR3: CATFLDTQYF. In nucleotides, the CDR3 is TGTGCCACGTTTCTAGATACGCAGTATTTT.

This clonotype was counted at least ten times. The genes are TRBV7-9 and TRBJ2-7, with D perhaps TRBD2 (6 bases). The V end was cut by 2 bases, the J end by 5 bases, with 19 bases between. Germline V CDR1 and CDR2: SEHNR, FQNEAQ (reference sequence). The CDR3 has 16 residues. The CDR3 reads CASSLSRLGLVDEQYF. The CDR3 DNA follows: TGTGCCAGCAGCTTATCGAGACTAGGACTTGTGGACGAGCAGTACTTC.

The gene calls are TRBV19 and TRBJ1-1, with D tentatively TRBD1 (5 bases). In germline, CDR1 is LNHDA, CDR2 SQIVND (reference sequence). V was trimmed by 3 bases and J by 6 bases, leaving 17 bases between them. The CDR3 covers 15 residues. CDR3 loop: CASSILWQGGSEAFF. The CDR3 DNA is TGTGCCAGTAGTATCCTTTGGCAGGGTGGATCTGAAGCTTTCTTT.

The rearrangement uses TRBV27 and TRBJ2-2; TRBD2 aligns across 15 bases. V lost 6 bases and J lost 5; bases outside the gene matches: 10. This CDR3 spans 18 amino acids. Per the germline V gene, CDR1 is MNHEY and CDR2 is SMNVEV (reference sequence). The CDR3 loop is CASSLPGLAGGRTGELFF. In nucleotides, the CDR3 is TGTGCCAGCAGCCTTCCGGGACTAGCGGGAGGAAGGACCGGGGAGCTGTTTTTT.

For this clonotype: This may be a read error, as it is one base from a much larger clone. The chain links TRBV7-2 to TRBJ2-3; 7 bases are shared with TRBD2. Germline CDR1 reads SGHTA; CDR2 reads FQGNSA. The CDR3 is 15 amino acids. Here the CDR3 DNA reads TGTGCCAGCAGCTTATGGGGGGGAAGCAGAGATACGCAGTATTTT. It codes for CASSLWGGSRDTQYF.

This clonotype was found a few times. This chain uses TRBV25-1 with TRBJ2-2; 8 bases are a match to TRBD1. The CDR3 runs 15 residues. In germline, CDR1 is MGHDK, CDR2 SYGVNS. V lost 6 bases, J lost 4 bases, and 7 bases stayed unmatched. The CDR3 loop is CASRRTGGSTGELFF. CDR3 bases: TGTGCCAGCAGGAGAACAGGGGGTTCCACCGGGGAGCTGTTTTTT.

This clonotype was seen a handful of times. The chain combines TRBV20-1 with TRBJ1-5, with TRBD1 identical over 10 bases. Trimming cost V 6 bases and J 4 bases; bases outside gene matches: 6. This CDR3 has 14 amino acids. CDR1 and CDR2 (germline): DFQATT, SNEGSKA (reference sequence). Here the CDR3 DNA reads TGCAGTGCCCGAGAGGGACAGGGGAATCAGCCCCAGCATTTT. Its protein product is CSAREGQGNQPQHF.

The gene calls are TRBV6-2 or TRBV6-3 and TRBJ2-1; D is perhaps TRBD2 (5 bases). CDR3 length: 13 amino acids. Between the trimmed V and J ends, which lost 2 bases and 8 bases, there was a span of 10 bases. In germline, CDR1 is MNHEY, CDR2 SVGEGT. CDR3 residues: CASSYRSGDEQFF. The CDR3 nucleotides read TGTGCCAGCAGTTACCGGTCCGGGGATGAGCAGTTCTTC.

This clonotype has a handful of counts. The CDR3 protein is CASSTSGTGDHHFF. CDR3 in DNA: TGTGCCAGCAGCACCTCCGGGACAGGCGACCACCATTTCTTC. The V call is TRBV28, the J call TRBJ2-1; 8 bases align to TRBD1. The CDR3 has 14 amino acids. Per germline, CDR1 MDHEN and CDR2 SYDVKM. V gave up 6 bases and J gave up 16 bases; unmatched junction bases: 17.

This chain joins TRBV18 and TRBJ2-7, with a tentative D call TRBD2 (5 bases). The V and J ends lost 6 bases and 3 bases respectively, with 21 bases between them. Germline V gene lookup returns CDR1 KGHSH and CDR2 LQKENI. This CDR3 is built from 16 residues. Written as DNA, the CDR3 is TGTGCCAGCTCCACAACGAGGGCGACCGAAGGCTACGAGCAGTACTTC. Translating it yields CASSTTRATEGYEQYF.

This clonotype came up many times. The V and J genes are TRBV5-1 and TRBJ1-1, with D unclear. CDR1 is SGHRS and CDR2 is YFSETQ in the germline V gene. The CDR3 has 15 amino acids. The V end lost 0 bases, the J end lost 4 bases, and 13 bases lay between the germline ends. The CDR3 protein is CASSLGPGGGTEAFF. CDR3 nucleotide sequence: TGCGCCAGCAGCTTGGGACCGGGAGGCGGCACTGAAGCTTTCTTT.

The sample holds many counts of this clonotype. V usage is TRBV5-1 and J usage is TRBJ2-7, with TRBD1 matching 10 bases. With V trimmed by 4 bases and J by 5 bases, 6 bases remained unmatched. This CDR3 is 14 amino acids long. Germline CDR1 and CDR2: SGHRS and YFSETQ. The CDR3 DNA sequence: TGCGCCAGCAGCCGGGGACAGGGGCTGAACGAGCAGTACTTC. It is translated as CASSRGQGLNEQYF. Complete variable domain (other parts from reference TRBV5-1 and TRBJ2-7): KAGVTQTPRYLIKTRGQQVTLSCSPISGHRSVSWYQQTPGQGLQFLFEYFSETQRNKGNFPGRFSGRQFSNSRSEMNVSTLELGDSALYLCASSRGQGLNEQYFGPGTRLTVT.

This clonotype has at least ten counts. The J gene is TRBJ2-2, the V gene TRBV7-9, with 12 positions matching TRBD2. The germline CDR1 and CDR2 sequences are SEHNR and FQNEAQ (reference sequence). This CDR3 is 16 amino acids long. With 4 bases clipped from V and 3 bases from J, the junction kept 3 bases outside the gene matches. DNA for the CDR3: TGTGCCAGCAGCTCGGGACTAGCGGGTTACACCGGGGAGCTGTTTTTT. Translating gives CASSSGLAGYTGELFF. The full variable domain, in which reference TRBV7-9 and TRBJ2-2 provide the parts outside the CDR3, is DTGVSQNPRHKITKRGQNVTFRCDPISEHNRLYWYRQTLGQGPEFLTYFQNEAQLEKSRLLSDRFSAERPKGSFSTLEIQRTEQGDSAMYLCASSSGLAGYTGELFFGEGSRLTVL.

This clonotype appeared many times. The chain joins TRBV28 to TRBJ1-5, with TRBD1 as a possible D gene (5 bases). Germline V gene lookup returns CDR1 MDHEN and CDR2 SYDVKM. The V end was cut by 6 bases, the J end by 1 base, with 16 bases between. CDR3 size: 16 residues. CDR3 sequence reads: CASRPPGVVSNQPQHF. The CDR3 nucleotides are TGTGCCAGCAGGCCCCCGGGGGTGGTGAGCAATCAGCCCCAGCATTTT. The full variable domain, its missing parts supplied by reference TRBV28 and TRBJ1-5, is DVKVTQSSRYLVKRTGEKVFLECVQDMDHENMFWYRQDPGLGLRLIYFSYDVKMKEKGDIPEGYSVSREKKERFSLILESASTNQTSMYLCASRPPGVVSNQPQHFGDGTRLSIL.

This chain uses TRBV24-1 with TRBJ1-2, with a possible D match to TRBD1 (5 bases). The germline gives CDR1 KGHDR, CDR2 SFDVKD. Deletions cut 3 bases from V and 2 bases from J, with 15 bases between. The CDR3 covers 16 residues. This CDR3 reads CATSDKRGGDNYGYTF. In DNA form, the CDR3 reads TGTGCCACCAGTGATAAAAGGGGAGGGGACAACTATGGCTACACCTTC.

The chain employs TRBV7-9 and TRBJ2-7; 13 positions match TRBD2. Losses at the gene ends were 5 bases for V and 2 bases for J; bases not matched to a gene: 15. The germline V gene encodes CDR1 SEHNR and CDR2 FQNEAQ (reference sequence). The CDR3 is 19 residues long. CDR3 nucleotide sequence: TGTGCCAGCAGCCATGCCGGGACTAGCGGGAAAGGACGGACCTACGAGCAGTACTTC. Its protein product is CASSHAGTSGKGRTYEQYF.

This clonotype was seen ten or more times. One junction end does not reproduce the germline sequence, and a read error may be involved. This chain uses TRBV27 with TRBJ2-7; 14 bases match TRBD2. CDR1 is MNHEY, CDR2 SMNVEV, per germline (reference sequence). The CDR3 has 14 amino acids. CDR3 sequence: CASSPGTSGRERYF. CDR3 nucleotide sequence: TGTGCCAGCAGTCCTGGGACTAGCGGGAGAGAGCGGTACTTC.

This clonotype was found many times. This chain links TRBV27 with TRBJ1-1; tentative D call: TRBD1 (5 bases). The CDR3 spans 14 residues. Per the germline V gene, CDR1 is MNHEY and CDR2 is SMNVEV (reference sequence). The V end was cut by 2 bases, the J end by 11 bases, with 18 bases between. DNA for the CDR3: TGTGCCAGCAGTTTAGAGGGTCAAGGGACGAGGGCTTTCTTT. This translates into CASSLEGQGTRAFF.